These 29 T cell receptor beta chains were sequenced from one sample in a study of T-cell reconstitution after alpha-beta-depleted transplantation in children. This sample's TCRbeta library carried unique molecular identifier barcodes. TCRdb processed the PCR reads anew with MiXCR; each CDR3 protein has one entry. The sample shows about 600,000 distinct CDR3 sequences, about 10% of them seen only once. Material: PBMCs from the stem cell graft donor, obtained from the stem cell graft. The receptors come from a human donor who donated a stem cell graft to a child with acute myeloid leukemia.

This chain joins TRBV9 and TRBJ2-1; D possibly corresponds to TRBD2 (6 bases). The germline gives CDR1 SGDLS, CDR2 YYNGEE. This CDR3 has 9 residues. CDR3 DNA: TGTCTATTGGAGGGTAGTGTGTTCTTC. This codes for CLLEGSVFF. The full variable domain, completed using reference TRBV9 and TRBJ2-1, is DSGVTQTPKHLITATGQRVTLRCSPRSGDLSVYWYQQSLDQGLQFLIQYYNGEERAKGNILERFSAQQFPDLHSELNLSSLELGDSALYFCLLEGSVFFGPGTRLTVL.

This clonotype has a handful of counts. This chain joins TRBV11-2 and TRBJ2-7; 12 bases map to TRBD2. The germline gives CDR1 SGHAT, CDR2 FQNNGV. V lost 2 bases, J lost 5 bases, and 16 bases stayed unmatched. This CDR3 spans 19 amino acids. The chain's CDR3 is CASSLWSGTSGRSGDEQYF. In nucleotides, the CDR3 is TGTGCCAGCAGCTTATGGTCGGGAACTAGCGGGAGGAGCGGCGACGAGCAGTACTTC.

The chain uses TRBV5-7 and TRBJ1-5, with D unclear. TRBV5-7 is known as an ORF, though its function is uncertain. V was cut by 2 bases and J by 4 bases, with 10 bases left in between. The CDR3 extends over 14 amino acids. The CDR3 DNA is TGTGCCAGCAGCTTCCGGACGGGGAATCAGCCCCAGCATTTT. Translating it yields CASSFRTGNQPQHF.

CDR3 region: CASSFPRGGSYNEQFF. The CDR3 DNA reads TGTGCCAGCAGCTTTCCCCGGGGTGGGAGCTACAATGAGCAGTTCTTC. V gene TRBV7-9 combines with J gene TRBJ2-1; tentative D call: TRBD2 (5 bases). Looked up from germline, CDR1 is SEHNR and CDR2 is FQNEAQ (reference sequence). The CDR3 sequence is 16 residues long. Trimming cost V 3 bases and J 3 bases, with 15 bases left between them. Complete variable domain (other parts from reference TRBV7-9 and TRBJ2-1): DTGVSQNPRHKITKRGQNVTFRCDPISEHNRLYWYRQTLGQGPEFLTYFQNEAQLEKSRLLSDRFSAERPKGSFSTLEIQRTEQGDSAMYLCASSFPRGGSYNEQFFGPGTRLTVL.

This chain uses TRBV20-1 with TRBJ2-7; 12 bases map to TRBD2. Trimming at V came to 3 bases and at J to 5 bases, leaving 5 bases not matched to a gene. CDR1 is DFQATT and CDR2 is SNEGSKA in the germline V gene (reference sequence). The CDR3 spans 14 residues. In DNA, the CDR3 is TGCAGTGCTAGGACTAGCGGGAGTTACGACGAGCAGTACTTC. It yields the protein CSARTSGSYDEQYF.

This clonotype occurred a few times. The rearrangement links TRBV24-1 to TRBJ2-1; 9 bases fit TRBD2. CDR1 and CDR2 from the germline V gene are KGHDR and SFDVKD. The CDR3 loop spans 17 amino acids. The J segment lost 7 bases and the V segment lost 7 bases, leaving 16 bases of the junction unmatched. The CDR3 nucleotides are TGTGCCACCAGCAACCGGGACAATCTAGCGGGAAGGAATGAGCAGTTCTTC. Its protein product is CATSNRDNLAGRNEQFF.

The CDR3 sequence: CASSQGSWQHEKLFF. Written as DNA, the CDR3 is TGCGCCAGCAGCCAAGGATCTTGGCAACATGAAAAACTGTTTTTT. The rearrangement joins TRBV4-1 to TRBJ1-4; D is unresolved. The CDR3 runs to 15 residues. The germline V and J ends were trimmed by 1 base and 6 bases, with 12 bases remaining between them. Per germline, CDR1 MGHRA and CDR2 YSYEKL.

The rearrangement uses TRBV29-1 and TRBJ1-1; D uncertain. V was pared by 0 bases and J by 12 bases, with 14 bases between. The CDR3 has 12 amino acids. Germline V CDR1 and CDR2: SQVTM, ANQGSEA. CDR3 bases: TGCAGCGTTGAAGAGGTGCGGCAGGCTACTTTCTTT. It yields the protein CSVEEVRQATFF. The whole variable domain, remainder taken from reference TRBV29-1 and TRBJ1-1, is SAVISQKPSRDICQRGTSLTIQCQVDSQVTMMFWYRQQPGQSLTLIATANQGSEATYESGFVIDKFPISRPNLTFSTLTVSNMSPEDSSIYLCSVEEVRQATFFGQGTRLTVV.

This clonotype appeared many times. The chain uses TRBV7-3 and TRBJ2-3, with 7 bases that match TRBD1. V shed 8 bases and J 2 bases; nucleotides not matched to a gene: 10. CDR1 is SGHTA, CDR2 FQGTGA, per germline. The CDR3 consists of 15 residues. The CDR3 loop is CASSEGTAHTDTQYF. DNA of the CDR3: TGTGCCAGCTCCGAGGGGACAGCTCACACAGATACGCAGTATTTT.

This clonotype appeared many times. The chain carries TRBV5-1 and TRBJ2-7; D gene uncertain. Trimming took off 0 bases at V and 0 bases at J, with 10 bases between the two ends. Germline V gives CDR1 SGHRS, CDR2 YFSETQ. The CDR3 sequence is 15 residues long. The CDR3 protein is CASSLVSQSSYEQYF. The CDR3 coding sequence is TGCGCCAGCAGCTTGGTTAGCCAATCCTCCTACGAGCAGTACTTC.

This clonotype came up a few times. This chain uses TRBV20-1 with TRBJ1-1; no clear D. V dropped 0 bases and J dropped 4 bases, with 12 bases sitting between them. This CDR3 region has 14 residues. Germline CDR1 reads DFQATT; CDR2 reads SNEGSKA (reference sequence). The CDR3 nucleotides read TGCAGTGCTAGAGATGCAACCCGGGGCACTGAAGCTTTCTTT. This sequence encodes CSARDATRGTEAFF.

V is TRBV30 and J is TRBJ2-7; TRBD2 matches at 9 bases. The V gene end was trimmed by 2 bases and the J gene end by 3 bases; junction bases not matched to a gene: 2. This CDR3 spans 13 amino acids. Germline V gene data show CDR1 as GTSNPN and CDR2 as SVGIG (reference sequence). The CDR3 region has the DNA TGTGCCTGGAGTCGCGGGAGGGGCTACGAGCAGTACTTC. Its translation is CAWSRGRGYEQYF.

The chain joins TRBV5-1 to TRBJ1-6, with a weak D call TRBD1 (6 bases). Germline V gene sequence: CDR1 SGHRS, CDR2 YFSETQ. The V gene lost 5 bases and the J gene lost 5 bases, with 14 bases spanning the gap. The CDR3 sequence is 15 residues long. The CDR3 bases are TGCGCCAGCAGTGCCACAGGGTACAATAATTCACCCCTCCACTTT. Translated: CASSATGYNNSPLHF.

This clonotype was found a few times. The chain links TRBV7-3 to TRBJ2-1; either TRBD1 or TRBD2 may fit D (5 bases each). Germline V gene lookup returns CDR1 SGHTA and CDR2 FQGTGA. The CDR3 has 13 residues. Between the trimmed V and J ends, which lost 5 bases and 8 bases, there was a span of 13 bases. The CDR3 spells CASSPGPVDEQFF. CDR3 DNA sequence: TGTGCCAGCAGCCCGGGACCCGTTGATGAGCAGTTCTTC.

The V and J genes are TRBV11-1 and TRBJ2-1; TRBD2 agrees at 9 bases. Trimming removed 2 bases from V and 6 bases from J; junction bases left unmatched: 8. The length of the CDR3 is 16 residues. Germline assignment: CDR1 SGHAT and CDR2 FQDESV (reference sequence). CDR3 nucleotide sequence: TGTGCCAGCAGCTTATCGGCGGGGGGGACCGGCAATGAGCAGTTCTTC. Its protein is CASSLSAGGTGNEQFF.

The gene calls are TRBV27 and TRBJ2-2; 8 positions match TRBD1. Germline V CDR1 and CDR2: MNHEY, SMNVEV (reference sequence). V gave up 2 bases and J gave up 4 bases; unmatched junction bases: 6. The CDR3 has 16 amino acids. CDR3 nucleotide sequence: TGTGCCAGCAGTTTACTCGGACAGGGAAGCACCGGGGAGCTGTTTTTT. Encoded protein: CASSLLGQGSTGELFF.

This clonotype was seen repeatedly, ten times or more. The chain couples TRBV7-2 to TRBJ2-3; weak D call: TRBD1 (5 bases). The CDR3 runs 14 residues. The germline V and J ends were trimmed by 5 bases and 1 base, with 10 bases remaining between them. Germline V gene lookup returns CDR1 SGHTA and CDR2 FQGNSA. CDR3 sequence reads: CASSRVGGTDTQYF. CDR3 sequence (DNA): TGTGCCAGCAGCCGGGTAGGGGGCACAGATACGCAGTATTTT.

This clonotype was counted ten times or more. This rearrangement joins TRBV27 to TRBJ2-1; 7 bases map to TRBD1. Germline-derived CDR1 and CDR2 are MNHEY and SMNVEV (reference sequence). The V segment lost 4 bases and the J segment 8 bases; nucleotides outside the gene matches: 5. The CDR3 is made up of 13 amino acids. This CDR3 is CASSWTGRDEQFF. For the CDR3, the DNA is TGTGCCAGCAGTTGGACAGGTCGTGATGAGCAGTTCTTC.

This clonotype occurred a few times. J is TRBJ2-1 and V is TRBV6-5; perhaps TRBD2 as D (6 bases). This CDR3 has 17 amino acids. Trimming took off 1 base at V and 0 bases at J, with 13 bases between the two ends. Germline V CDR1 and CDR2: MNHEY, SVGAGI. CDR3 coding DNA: TGTGCCAGCAGTTACTTTCCTAGCGCCACCTCCTACAATGAGCAGTTCTTC. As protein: CASSYFPSATSYNEQFF.

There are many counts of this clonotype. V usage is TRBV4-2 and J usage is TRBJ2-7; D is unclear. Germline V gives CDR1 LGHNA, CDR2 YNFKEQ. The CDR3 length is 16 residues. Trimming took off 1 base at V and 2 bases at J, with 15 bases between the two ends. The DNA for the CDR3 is TGTGCCAGCAGCCAAGGGTCCCCCGGGTTGACCTACGAGCAGTACTTC. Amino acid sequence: CASSQGSPGLTYEQYF.

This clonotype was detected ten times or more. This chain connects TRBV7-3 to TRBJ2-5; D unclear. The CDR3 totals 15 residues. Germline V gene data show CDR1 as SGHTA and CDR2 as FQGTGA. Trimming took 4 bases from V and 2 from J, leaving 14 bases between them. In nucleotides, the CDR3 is TGTGCCAGCAGCTCGTCAGGTCTTAGGCAAGAGACCCAGTACTTC. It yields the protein CASSSSGLRQETQYF.

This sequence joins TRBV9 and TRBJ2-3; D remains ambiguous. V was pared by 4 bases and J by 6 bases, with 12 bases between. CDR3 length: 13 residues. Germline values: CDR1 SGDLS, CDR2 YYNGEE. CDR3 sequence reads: CASSPRLSDTQYF. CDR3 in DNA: TGTGCCAGCAGCCCCCGCCTGTCGGATACGCAGTATTTT.

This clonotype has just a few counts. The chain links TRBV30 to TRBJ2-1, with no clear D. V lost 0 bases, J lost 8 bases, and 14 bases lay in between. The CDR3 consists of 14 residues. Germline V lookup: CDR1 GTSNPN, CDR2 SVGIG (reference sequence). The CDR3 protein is CAWSVSANTDEQFF. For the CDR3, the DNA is TGTGCCTGGAGTGTATCGGCTAACACAGATGAGCAGTTCTTC.

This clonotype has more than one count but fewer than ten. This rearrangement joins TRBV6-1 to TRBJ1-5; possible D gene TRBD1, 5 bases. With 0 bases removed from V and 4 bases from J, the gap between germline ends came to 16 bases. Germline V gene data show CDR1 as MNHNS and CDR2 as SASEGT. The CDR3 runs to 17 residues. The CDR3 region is CASSEAGEGLGNQPQHF. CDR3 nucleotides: TGTGCCAGCAGTGAAGCTGGGGAGGGGTTGGGGAATCAGCCCCAGCATTTT.

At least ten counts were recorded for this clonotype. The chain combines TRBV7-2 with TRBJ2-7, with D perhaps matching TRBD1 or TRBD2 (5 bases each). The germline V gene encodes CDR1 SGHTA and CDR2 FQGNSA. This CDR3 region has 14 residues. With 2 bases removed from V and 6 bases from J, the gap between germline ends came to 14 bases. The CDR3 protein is CASSLSTGPGEQYF. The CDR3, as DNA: TGTGCCAGCAGCTTAAGCACGGGACCTGGCGAGCAGTACTTC.

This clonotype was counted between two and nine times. The CDR3 region is CASASGGITDTQYF. The CDR3 region has the DNA TGTGCCAGCGCGTCGGGAGGCATCACAGATACGCAGTATTTT. The J gene is TRBJ2-3, the V gene TRBV7-9; TRBD2 aligns across 7 bases. The CDR3 is 14 residues long. Germline V lookup: CDR1 SEHNR, CDR2 FQNEAQ (reference sequence). The V segment lost 8 bases and the J segment 2 bases; nucleotides outside the gene matches: 7.

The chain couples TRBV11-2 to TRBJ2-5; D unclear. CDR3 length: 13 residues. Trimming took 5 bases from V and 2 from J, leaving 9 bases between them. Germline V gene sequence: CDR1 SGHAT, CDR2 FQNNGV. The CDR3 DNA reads TGTGCCAGCAGCATTAAAGCACAAGAGACCCAGTACTTC. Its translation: CASSIKAQETQYF.

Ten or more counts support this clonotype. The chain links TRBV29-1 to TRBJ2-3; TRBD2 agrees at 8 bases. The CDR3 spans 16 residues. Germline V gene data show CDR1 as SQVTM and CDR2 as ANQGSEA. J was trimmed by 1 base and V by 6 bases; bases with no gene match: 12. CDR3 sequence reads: CSVGAVAGGGTDTQYF. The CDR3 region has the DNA TGCAGCGTCGGGGCCGTGGCGGGAGGCGGCACAGATACGCAGTATTTT.

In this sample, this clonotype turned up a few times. CDR3 amino acids: CASSSFGLGQETQYF. In DNA form, the CDR3 reads TGTGCCAGCAGTTCCTTCGGACTAGGCCAAGAGACCCAGTACTTC. V is TRBV6-5 and J is TRBJ2-5; 7 bases fit TRBD2. Germline values: CDR1 MNHEY, CDR2 SVGAGI. The CDR3 runs to 15 residues. V shed 4 bases, J shed 1 base, and the junction held 6 bases outside the gene matches.